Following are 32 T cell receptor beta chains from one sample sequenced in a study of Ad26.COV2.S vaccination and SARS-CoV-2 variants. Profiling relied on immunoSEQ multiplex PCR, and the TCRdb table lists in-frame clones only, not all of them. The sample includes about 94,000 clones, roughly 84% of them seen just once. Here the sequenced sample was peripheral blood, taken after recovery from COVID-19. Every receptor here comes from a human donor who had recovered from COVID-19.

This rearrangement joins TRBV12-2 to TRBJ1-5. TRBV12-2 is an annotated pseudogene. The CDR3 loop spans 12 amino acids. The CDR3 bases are TGTGCAAGTCGCAGGACCGGGGTGCCCCAGCATTTT. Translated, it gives CASRRTGVPQHF.

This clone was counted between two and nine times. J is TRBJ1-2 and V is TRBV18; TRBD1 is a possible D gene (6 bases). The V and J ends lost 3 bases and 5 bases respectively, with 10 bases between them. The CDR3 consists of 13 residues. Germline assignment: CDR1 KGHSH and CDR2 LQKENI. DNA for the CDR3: TGTGCCAGCTCACCCGACAGGAAGTATGGCTACACCTTC. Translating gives CASSPDRKYGYTF.

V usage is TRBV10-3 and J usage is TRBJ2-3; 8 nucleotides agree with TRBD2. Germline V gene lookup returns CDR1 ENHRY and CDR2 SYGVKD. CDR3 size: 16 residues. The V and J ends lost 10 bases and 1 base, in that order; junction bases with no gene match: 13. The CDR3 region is CATTWGNSGGTDTQYF. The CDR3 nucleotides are TGTGCCACCACTTGGGGGAATAGCGGGGGCACAGATACGCAGTATTTT.

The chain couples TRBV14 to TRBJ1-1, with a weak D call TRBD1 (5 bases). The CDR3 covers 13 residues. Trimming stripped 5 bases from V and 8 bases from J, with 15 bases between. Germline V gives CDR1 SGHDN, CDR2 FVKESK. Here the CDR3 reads CASSVSTEREAFF. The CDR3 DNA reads TGTGCCAGCAGCGTATCGACAGAGAGAGAAGCTTTCTTT.

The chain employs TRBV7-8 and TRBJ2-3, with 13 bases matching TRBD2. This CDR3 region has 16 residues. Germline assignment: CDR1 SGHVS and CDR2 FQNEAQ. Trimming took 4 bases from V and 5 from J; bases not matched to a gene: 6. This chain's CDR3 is CASSSRTSGSKDTQYF. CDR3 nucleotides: TGTGCCAGCAGCTCAAGGACTAGCGGGAGTAAAGATACGCAGTATTTT.

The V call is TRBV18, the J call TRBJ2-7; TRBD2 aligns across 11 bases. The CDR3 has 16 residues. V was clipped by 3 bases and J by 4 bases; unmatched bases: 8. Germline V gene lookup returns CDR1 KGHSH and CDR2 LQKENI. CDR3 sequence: CASSPAPSGRHYEQYF. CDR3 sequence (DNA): TGTGCCAGCTCACCTGCTCCTAGCGGGAGGCATTACGAGCAGTACTTC.

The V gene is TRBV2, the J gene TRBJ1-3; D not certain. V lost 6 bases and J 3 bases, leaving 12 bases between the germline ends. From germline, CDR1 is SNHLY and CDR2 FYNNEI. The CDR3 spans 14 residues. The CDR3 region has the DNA TGTGCCAGCAGCTTCTCGGAGGGTGGAAACACCATATATTTT. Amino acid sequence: CASSFSEGGNTIYF.

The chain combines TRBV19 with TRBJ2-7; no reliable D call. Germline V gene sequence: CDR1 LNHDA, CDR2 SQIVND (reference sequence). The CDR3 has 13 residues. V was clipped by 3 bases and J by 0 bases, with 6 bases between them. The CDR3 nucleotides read TGTGCCAGTAGTATCGACGCCTCCTACGAGCAGTACTTC. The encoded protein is CASSIDASYEQYF.

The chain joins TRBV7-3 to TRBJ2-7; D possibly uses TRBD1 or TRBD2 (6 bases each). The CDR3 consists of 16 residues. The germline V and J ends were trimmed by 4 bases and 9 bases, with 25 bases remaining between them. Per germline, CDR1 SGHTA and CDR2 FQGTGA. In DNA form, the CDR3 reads TGTGCCAGCAGCTCGAAGGGGGGACCGCTTCCCTCGGGGCAGTACTTC. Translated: CASSSKGGPLPSGQYF. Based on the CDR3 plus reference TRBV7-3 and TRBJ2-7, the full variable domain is GAGVSQTPSNKVTEKGKYVELRCDPISGHTALYWYRQSLGQGPEFLIYFQGTGAADDSGLPNDRFFAVRPEGSVSTLKIQRTERGDSAVYLCASSSKGGPLPSGQYFGPGTRLTVT.

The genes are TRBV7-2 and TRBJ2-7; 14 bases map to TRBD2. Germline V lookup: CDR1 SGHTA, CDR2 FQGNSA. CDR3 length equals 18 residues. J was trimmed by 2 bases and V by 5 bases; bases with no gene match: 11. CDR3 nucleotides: TGTGCCAGCAGCGCTACCGGGACTAGCGGGAGTAGGGCCTACGAGCAGTACTTC. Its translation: CASSATGTSGSRAYEQYF.

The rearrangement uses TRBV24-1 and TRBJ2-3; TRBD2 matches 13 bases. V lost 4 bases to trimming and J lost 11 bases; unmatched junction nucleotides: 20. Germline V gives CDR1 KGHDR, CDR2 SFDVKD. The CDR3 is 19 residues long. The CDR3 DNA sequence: TGTGCCACCAGTGACCGCTCCGGACTAGCGGGAGTTAGTAGGAGATGGCAGTATTTT. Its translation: CATSDRSGLAGVSRRWQYF.

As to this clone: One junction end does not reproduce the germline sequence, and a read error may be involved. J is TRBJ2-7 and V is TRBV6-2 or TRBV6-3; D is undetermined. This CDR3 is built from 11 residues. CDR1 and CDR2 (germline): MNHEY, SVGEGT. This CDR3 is CASSNSYEQYF. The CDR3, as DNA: TGTGCCAGCAGTAACTCCTACGAGCAGTACTTC.

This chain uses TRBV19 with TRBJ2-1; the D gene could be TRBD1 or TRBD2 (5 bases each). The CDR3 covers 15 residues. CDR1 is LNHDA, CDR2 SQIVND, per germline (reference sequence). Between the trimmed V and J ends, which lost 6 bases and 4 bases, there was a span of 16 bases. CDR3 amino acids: CASRGERGSYNEQFF. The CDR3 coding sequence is TGTGCCAGTAGAGGGGAAAGAGGGAGTTACAATGAGCAGTTCTTC.

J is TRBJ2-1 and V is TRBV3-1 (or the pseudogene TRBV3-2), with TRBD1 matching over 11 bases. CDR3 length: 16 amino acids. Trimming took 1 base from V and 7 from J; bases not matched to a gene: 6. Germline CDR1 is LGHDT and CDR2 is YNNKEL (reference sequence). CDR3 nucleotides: TGTGCCAGCAGCCAAGGGGGGACAGGGGGGAGGAATGAGCAGTTCTTC. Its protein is CASSQGGTGGRNEQFF.

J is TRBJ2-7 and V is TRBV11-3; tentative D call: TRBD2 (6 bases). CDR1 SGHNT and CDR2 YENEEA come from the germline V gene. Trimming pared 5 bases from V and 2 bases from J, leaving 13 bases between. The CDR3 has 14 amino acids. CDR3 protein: CASSRDSLTYEQYF. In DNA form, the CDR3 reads TGTGCCAGCAGCAGGGACTCCCTAACCTACGAGCAGTACTTC.

CDR3 sequence (DNA): TGTGCCAGCAACCCCGGGACTAGTATATTACTTCACGAGCAGTACTTC. It translates to CASNPGTSILLHEQYF. The rearrangement uses TRBV5-4 and TRBJ2-7, with TRBD2 matching over 8 bases. The CDR3 loop spans 16 amino acids. The germline CDR1 and CDR2 sequences are SGHNT and YYREEE (reference sequence). V shed 6 bases, J shed 5 bases, and the junction held 16 bases outside the gene matches.

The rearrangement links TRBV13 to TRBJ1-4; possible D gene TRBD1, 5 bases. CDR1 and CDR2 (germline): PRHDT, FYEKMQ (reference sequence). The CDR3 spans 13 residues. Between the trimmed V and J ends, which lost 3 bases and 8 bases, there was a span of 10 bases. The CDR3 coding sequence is TGTGCCAGCAGCTTTAGGGGAGGCGAAAAACTGTTTTTT. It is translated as CASSFRGGEKLFF.

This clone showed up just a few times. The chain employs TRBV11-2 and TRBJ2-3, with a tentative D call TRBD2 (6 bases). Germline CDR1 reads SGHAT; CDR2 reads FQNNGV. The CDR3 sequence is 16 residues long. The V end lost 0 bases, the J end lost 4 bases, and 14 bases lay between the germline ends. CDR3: CASSLEFGGSADTQYF. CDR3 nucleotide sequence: TGTGCCAGCAGCTTAGAGTTTGGGGGGAGCGCAGATACGCAGTATTTT.

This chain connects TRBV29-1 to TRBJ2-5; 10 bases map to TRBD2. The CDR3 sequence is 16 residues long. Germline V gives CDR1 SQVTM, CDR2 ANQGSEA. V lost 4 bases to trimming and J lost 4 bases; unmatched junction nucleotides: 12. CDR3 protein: CSVVGASGSIAETQYF. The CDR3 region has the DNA TGCAGCGTTGTTGGGGCTAGCGGGAGTATCGCAGAGACCCAGTACTTC.

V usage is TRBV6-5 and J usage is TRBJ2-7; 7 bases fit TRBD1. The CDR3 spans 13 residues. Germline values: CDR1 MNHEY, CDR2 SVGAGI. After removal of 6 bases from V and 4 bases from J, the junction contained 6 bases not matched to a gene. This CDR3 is CASSRTGNYEQYF. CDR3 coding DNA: TGTGCCAGCAGCCGGACAGGCAATTACGAGCAGTACTTC.

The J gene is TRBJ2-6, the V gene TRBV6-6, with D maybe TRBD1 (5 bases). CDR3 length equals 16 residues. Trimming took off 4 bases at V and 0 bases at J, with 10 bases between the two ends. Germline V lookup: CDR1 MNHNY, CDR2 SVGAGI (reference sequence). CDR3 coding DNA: TGTGCCAGCAGTTCCCCGACAGTCTCTGGGGCCAACGTCCTGACTTTC. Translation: CASSSPTVSGANVLTF.

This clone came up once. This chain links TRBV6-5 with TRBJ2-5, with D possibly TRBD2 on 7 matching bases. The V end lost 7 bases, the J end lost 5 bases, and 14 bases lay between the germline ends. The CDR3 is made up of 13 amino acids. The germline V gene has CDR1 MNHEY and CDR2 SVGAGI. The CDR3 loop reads CASNAGAGETQYF. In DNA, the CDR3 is TGTGCCAGCAACGCGGGGGCAGGGGAGACCCAGTACTTC.

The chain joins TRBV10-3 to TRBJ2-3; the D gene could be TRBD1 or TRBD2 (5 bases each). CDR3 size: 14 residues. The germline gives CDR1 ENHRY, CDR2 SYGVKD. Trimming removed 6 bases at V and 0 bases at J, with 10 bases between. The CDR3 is CAIRNGASTDTQYF. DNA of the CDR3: TGTGCCATCAGGAACGGGGCGAGCACAGATACGCAGTATTTT.

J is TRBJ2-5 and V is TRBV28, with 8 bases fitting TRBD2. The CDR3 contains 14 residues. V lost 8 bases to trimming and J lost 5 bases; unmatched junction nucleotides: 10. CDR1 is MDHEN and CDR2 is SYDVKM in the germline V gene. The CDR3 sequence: CASLAGNVWETQYF. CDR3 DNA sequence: TGTGCCAGCTTAGCGGGAAACGTGTGGGAGACCCAGTACTTC. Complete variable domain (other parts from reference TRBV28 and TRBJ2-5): DVKVTQSSRYLVKRTGEKVFLECVQDMDHENMFWYRQDPGLGLRLIYFSYDVKMKEKGDIPEGYSVSREKKERFSLILESASTNQTSMYLCASLAGNVWETQYFGPGTRLLVL.

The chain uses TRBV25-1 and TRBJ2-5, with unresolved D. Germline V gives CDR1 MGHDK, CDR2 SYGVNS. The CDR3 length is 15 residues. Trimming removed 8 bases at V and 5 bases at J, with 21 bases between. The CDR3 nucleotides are TGTGCCAGCTCCTCCCGGGCGTCTAGGGCGGAGACCCAGTACTTC. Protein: CASSSRASRAETQYF. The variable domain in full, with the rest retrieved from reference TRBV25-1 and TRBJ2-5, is EADIYQTPRYLVIGTGKKITLECSQTMGHDKMYWYQQDPGMELHLIHYSYGVNSTEKGDLSSESTVSRIRTEHFPLTLESARPSHTSQYLCASSSRASRAETQYFGPGTRLLVL.

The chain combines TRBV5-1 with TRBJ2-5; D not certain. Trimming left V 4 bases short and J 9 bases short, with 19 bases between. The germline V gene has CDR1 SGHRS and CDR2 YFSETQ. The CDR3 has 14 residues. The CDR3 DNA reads TGCGCCAGCAGCCCCCGGTATTTCCCCGAGTCCCAGTACTTC. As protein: CASSPRYFPESQYF.

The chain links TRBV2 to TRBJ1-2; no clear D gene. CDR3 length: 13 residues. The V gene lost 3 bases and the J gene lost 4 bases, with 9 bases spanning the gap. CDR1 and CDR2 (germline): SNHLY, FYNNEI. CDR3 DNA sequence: TGTGCCAGCAGTGAGCCAGGATTCTATGGCTACACCTTC. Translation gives CASSEPGFYGYTF.

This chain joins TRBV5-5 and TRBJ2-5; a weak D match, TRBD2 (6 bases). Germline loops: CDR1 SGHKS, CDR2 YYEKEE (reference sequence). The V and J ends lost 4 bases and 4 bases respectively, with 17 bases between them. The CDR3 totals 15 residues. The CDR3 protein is CASSTGGGKGETQYF. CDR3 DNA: TGTGCCAGCAGCACCGGTGGCGGGAAGGGAGAGACCCAGTACTTC.

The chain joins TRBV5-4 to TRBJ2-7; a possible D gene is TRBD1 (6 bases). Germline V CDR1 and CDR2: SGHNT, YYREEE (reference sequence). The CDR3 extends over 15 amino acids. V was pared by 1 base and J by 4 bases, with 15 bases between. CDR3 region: CASSLRQGYIYEQYF. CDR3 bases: TGTGCCAGCAGCTTGAGGCAGGGGTACATATACGAGCAGTACTTC.

DNA of the CDR3: TGTGCCAGCAGCCCCAGCAGGACGGCTAGCACAGATACGCAGTATTTT. As protein: CASSPSRTASTDTQYF. The V call is TRBV7-9, the J call TRBJ2-3; D unresolved. Trimming shortened V by 5 bases and J by 0 bases, and 15 bases separated the two germline ends. The CDR3 extends over 16 amino acids. The germline V gene encodes CDR1 SEHNR and CDR2 FQNEAQ (reference sequence).

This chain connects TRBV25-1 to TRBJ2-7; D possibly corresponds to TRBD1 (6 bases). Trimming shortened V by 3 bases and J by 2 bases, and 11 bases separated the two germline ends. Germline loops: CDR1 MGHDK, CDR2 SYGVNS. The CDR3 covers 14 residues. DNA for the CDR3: TGTGCCAGCAGTGACACTGGGACACCCTACGAGCAGTACTTC. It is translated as CASSDTGTPYEQYF.

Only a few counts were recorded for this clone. CDR3 sequence: CSAFGEEETQYF. CDR3 nucleotides: TGCAGCGCGTTCGGGGAGGAAGAGACCCAGTACTTC. The chain couples TRBV29-1 to TRBJ2-5; D possibly corresponds to TRBD2 (6 bases). Germline-derived CDR1 and CDR2 are SQVTM and ANQGSEA. This CDR3 has 12 amino acids. V was trimmed by 7 bases and J by 3 bases, leaving 12 bases between them.